The rows below give T cell receptor beta chains drawn from one sample of a study of cytomegalovirus exposure and HLA in healthy donors. Generated by immunoSEQ multiplex PCR, the TCRdb table keeps only in-frame clones and is missing some. The sample carries more than 70,000 clones, more than 75% recorded once. The sequencing input was PBMCs. Receptors originate from a man aged 25-40 years in good health and CMV-seropositive. CDR3s include the opening cysteine and the closing phenylalanine or tryptophan. D genes are given only for firm matches. Size is stated for part of the rows, as once, few or many counts, or as a class when the clone is expanded.

CDR3nt,CDR3aa,abundance,d_gene,v_gene,j_gene
TGTGCCAGCAGCCTCTCCCCCTGGGACAGCGTGAGCTATGGCTACACCTTC,CASSLSPWDSVSYGYTF,.,TRBD1,TRBV27,TRBJ1-2
TGTGCCAGCAGTGAAACTTCCGGACTAGCGGGGGGGCTGACGGTCACCGGGGAGCTGTTTTTT,CASSETSGLAGGLTVTGELFF,.,TRBD2,TRBV2,TRBJ2-2
TGTGCCACCAGCAGAGTCGACGGGACTAGCGGGGGGATAGGCGAGACCCAGTACTTC,CATSRVDGTSGGIGETQYF,few,TRBD2,TRBV15,TRBJ2-5
TGCAGCGTTGAGGGCGGGGGCATGAACACTGAAGCTTTCTTT,CSVEGGGMNTEAFF,.,.,TRBV29-1,TRBJ1-1
TGTGCCAGCAGTCCGCTCTCGAGGAGCAATCAGCCCCAGCATTTT,CASSPLSRSNQPQHF,.,.,TRBV28,TRBJ1-5
TGTGCCAGCAGTTTCCCCAAGACGGGACTGTACTTC,CASSFPKTGLYF,few,.,TRBV28,TRBJ2-7
TGTGCCAGCTTCAAGGACAGGGGAACAGATACGCAGTATTTT,CASFKDRGTDTQYF,.,TRBD1,TRBV6-1,TRBJ2-3
TGCGCCAGCAGCAGGGGACTATCGAACACCGGGGAGCTGTTTTTT,CASSRGLSNTGELFF,.,TRBD2,TRBV4-1,TRBJ2-2
TGTGCCAGCAGCGTAGGCCCCCTTGGAGGGAACACCGGGGAGCTGTTTTTT,CASSVGPLGGNTGELFF,once,.,TRBV9,TRBJ2-2
TGTTCCAGCAGCTTAGAACCAGGGGTTGGTAATTCACCCCTCCACTTT,CSSSLEPGVGNSPLHF,few,.,TRBV7-9,TRBJ1-6
TGTGCCAGCAGCTTAGGTTTGAGTAGCGGGCTCTACAATGAGCAGTTCTTC,CASSLGLSSGLYNEQFF,.,TRBD2,TRBV7-3,TRBJ2-1
TGCGCCAGCAGTGCTTTACATGGGAACACTGAAGCTTTCTTT,CASSALHGNTEAFF,once,.,TRBV5-1,TRBJ1-1
TGTGCCAGTAGTATAGGGCAGGGGAAGAATCAGCCCCAGCATTTT,CASSIGQGKNQPQHF,.,.,TRBV19,TRBJ1-5
TGTGCCAGCAGTTTGGGCCCGCGGGGATTAATCGAGCAGTACTTC,CASSLGPRGLIEQYF,.,.,TRBV28,TRBJ2-7
TGCAGCGCTTGGGGGGGGCGGTACGCTGAAGCTTTCTTT,CSAWGGRYAEAFF,.,.,TRBV29-1,TRBJ1-1
TGTGCCAGCAGTGATTGGCTGGGGGCGGGTAATGAAAAACTGTTTTTT,CASSDWLGAGNEKLFF,few,.,TRBV2,TRBJ1-4
TGCGCCAGCAGCCTAGAAAGAGGACAGATCTCTGGAAACACCATATATTTT,CASSLERGQISGNTIYF,.,.,TRBV4-1,TRBJ1-3
TGTGCCAGCAGCTTTACGGGGCCAGGGGGGGAAAAACTGTTTTTT,CASSFTGPGGEKLFF,.,TRBD1,TRBV5-6,TRBJ1-4
TGCGCCAGCAGGACTAGCGGGAGCGTCAATGAGCAGTTCTTC,CASRTSGSVNEQFF,.,TRBD2,TRBV5-1,TRBJ2-1
TGTGCCAGCAGAAGAGGGTTTGGCTACACCTTC,CASRRGFGYTF,.,.,TRBV6-5,TRBJ1-2
TGTGCCAGCAGTGTAGGACAGAATCGTTACAATGAGCAGTTCTTC,CASSVGQNRYNEQFF,.,.,TRBV2,TRBJ2-1
TGTGCCAGCAGCCCCGGACTAAATGATGAGCAGTTCTTC,CASSPGLNDEQFF,few,.,TRBV7-9,TRBJ2-1
TGTGCCAGTAGTATCGGACAAGACAGGGGGAGTTCCCAGCAGTACTTC,CASSIGQDRGSSQQYF,.,TRBD1,TRBV19,TRBJ2-7
TGCGCCAGCAGCACAGGGACAGGGGGGCCTACGAACACTGAAGCTTTCTTT,CASSTGTGGPTNTEAFF,once,TRBD1,TRBV5-1,TRBJ1-1
TGTGCCAGCACATGGAACAGGGACCATAATTCACCCCTCCACTTT,CASTWNRDHNSPLHF,.,.,TRBV6-5,TRBJ1-6
TGTGCCAGCAGCTTAGGGGTACAGGGTCATGAAAAACTGTTTTTT,CASSLGVQGHEKLFF,.,.,TRBV7-9,TRBJ1-4
TGCGCCAGCAGCTCCGGCGGGCCGAGTAATTCACCCCTCCACTTT,CASSSGGPSNSPLHF,.,.,TRBV5-1,TRBJ1-6
TGTGCCAGCAGTTCATCCGGGACTCCACCCTACGAGCAGTACTTC,CASSSSGTPPYEQYF,once,.,TRBV28,TRBJ2-7
TGTGCCAGTAGTATAGGTGGGACAAGGGGCACTGAAGCTTTCTTT,CASSIGGTRGTEAFF,once,.,TRBV19,TRBJ1-1